Detailed here is one T cell receptor beta chain. Its target is not known. This specimen comes from a study of post-analysis software for immune sequencing data. Study details: Multiple sclerosis in the patients followed relapsing-remitting, secondary progressive and progressive-relapsing courses. The study's findings and limits: Comparison of patients with controls showed about 5 TRBV segments more frequent in patients, TRBV5-6, TRBV5-1 and TRBV20-1 among them. Batch-mates among the samples co-clustered strongly by F measure.

Unique molecular identifiers were carried by the TCR beta cDNA libraries. One entry per CDR3 protein, called by TCRdb with MiXCR from the PCR reads. Of under 650,000 distinct CDR3 sequences listed, 44% are singletons. The V gene's germline CDR1 is MRHNA and CDR2 SNTAGT. V was clipped by 3 bases and J by 6 bases, with 12 bases between them. CDR3 length: 14 amino acids. Sequenced sample: blood. The TCR was taken from a girl aged 5 to 17 with multiple sclerosis. V and J are TRBV6-4 and TRBJ2-1; possibly TRBD2 for D (6 bases). The chain's CDR3 is CASSEKEAGNEQFF. For the CDR3, the DNA is TGTGCCAGCAGTGAGAAGGAAGCGGGCAATGAGCAGTTCTTC.